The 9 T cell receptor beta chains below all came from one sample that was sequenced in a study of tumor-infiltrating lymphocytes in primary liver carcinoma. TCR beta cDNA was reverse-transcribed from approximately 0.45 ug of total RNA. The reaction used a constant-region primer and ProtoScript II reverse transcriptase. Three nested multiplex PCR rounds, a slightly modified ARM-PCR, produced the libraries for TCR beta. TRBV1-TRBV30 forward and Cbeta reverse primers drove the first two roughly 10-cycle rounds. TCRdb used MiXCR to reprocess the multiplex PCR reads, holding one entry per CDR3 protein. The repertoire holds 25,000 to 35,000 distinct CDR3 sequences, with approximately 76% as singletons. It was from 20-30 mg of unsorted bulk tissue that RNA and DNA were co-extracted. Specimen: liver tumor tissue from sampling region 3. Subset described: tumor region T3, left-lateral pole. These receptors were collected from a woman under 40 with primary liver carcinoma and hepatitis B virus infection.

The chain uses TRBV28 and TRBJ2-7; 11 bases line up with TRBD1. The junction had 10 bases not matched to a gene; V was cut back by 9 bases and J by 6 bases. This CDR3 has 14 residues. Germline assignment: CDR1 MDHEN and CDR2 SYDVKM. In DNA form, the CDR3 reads TGTGCCAGTTGTTCAACCGGGACAGGGGGCGAGCAGTACTTC. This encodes CASCSTGTGGEQYF. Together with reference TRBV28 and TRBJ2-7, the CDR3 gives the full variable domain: DVKVTQSSRYLVKRTGEKVFLECVQDMDHENMFWYRQDPGLGLRLIYFSYDVKMKEKGDIPEGYSVSREKKERFSLILESASTNQTSMYLCASCSTGTGGEQYFGPGTRLTVT.

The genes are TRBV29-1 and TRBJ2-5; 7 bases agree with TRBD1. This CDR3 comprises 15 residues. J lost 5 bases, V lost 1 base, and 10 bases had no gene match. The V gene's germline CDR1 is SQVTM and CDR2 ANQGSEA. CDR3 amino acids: CSVEGVTGEQETQYF. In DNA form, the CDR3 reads TGCAGCGTTGAAGGGGTTACAGGGGAACAGGAGACCCAGTACTTC.

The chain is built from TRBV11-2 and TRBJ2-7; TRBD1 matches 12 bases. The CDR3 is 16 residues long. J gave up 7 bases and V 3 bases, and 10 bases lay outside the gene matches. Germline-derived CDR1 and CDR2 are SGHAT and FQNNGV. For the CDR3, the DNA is TGTGCCAGCAGCTTTGGGACAGGGGGCAGATTCGAGGAGCAGTACTTC. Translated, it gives CASSFGTGGRFEEQYF.

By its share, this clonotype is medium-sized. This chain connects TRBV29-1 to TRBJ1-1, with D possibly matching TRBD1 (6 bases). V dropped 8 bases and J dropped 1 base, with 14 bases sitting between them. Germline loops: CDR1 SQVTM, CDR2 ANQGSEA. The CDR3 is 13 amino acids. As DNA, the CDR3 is TGCAGCCACACCAGGACAGCGAACACTGAAGCTTTCTTT. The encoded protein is CSHTRTANTEAFF.

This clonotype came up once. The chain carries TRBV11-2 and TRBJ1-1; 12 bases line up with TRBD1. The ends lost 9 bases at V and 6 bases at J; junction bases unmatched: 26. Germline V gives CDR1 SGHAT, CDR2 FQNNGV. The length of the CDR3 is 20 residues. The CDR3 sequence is CARNARDRGRKRWSNAEAFF. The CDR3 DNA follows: TGTGCCAGGAACGCTCGGGACAGGGGGCGCAAGAGGTGGAGTAACGCTGAAGCTTTCTTT.

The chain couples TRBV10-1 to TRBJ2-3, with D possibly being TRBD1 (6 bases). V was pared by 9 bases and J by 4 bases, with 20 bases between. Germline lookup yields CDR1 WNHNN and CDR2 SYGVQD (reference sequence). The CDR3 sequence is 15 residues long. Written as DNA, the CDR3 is TGCGCCAGTAGTAAGAGGGGCTCAGGGGCAGATACGCAGTATTTT. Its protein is CASSKRGSGADTQYF.

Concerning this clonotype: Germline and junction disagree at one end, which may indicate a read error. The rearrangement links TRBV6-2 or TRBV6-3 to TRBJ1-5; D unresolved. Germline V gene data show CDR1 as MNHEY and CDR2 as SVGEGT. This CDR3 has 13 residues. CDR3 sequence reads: CTSSYRDNQLQHF. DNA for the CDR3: TGTACCAGCAGTTACCGTGACAATCAGCTCCAGCATTTT.

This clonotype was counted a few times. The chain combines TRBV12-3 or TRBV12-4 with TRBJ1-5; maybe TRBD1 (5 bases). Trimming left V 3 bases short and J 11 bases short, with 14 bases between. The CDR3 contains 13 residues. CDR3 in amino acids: CASSLAGRQSQHF. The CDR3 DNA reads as TGTGCCAGCAGTTTGGCGGGACGGCAGTCCCAGCATTTT.

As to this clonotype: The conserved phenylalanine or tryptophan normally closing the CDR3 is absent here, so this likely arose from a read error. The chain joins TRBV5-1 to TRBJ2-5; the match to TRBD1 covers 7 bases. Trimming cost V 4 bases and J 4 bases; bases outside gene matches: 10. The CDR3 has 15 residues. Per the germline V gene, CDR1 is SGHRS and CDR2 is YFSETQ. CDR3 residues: CASSVGWTGSETQYS. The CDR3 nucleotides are TGCGCCAGCAGCGTGGGATGGACAGGCTCAGAGACCCAGTACTCC.